The rows below give T cell receptor beta chains drawn from one sample of a study of CD8 T cells in Susac syndrome. TCRdb re-analysed the immunoSEQ multiplex PCR reads in MiXCR, keeping a single row per CDR3 protein. The table lists about 140,000 distinct CDR3 sequences, over 85% of them singletons. Sequencing was performed on CD8+ T cells from PBMCs. The receptors were sampled from a human donor in good health. CDR3s include the opening cysteine and the closing phenylalanine or tryptophan. The D gene is left open where the match is weak. The size field is filled for only some rows; it gives once, few, many or a size class.

D	J	size	V	DNA	CDR3
-	TRBJ1-2	-	TRBV29-1	TGCAGCGTTGACCAGGCGGCCCGGGGGGTCTATGGCTACACCTTC	CSVDQAARGVYGYTF
TRBD2	TRBJ2-5	-	TRBV6-6	TGTGCCAGCAGTTACGGTCTAGCGGGGGTCCAAGAGACCCAGTACTTC	CASSYGLAGVQETQYF
-	TRBJ2-2	once	TRBV28	TGTGCCAGCAGTTTTCCAGGTTACACCGGGGAGCTGTTTTTT	CASSFPGYTGELFF
TRBD1	TRBJ1-1	-	TRBV27	TGTGCCAGCAGTTTCGTGGGGACAGGGTTCGTTGAAGCTTTCTTT	CASSFVGTGFVEAFF
TRBD1	TRBJ2-7	-	TRBV19	TGTGCCAGTAGTATGGGACAGGGCTACGAGCAGTACTTC	CASSMGQGYEQYF
-	TRBJ2-7	-	TRBV29-1	TGCAGCGTTGTAATTAGTGCGAACTACGAGCAGTACTTC	CSVVISANYEQYF
-	TRBJ2-3	-	TRBV30	TGTGCCTGGAGTTTAGTCGGCACAGATACGCAGTATTTT	CAWSLVGTDTQYF
TRBD2	TRBJ2-7	once	TRBV27	TGTGCCAGCAGTTTATATCAGACTAGCGGGACACCCTACGAGCAGTACTTC	CASSLYQTSGTPYEQYF
TRBD2	TRBJ2-3	-	TRBV27	TGTGCCAGCAGGTGGACTAGCGGGACAGATACGCAGTATTTT	CASRWTSGTDTQYF
TRBD2	TRBJ2-3	-	TRBV7-3	TGTGCCAGCAGCTCGGGACTAGCGGGAGTTGGTGGAGATACGCAGTATTTT	CASSSGLAGVGGDTQYF
-	TRBJ2-1	-	TRBV11-2	TGTGCCAGCAGCTTAGCGGGCTACCCCAGCTCCTACAATGAGCAGTTCTTC	CASSLAGYPSSYNEQFF
TRBD1	TRBJ2-1	-	TRBV9	TGTGCCAGCAGCGTAGAGACGCTGACAAGGGGGCTAGGCAATGAGCAGTTCTTC	CASSVETLTRGLGNEQFF
-	TRBJ2-3	-	TRBV7-9	TGTGCCAGCAGGGAACTTGGGGCAGATACGCAGTATTTT	CASRELGADTQYF
TRBD2	TRBJ2-1	-	TRBV4-3	TGCGCCAGCAGCCTAGCGGGAGTAGGCAATGAGCAGTTCTTC	CASSLAGVGNEQFF
TRBD1	TRBJ2-3	-	TRBV18	TGTGCCAGCTCATCCATCGGACAGGGGGCAGATACGCAGTATTTT	CASSSIGQGADTQYF
TRBD2	TRBJ2-1	-	TRBV19	TGTGCCAGTAGTCTTGGTAGCGGGAGTTACGATGAGCAGTTCTTC	CASSLGSGSYDEQFF
TRBD2	TRBJ2-2	-	TRBV7-9	TGTGCCAGCAGCTTAGTAACTAGCGGGAGCACCGGGGAGCTGTTTTTT	CASSLVTSGSTGELFF
-	TRBJ1-4	once	TRBV9	TGTGCCAGCAGCGTAGAGTCTTCGGACCCGAATGAAAAACTGTTTTTT	CASSVESSDPNEKLFF
-	TRBJ2-1	-	TRBV13	TGTGCCAGCAGCCCCTCCCTAGGGTACAATGAGCAGTTCTTC	CASSPSLGYNEQFF
TRBD2	TRBJ2-5	-	TRBV29-1	TGCAGCGCCGCTCGGGGGGAACAAGAGACCCAGTACTTC	CSAARGEQETQYF
-	TRBJ1-4	-	TRBV28	TGTGCCAGCAGTCCGGACGAGGACGGTAATGAAAAACTGTTTTTT	CASSPDEDGNEKLFF
-	TRBJ2-7	-	TRBV6-2/TRBV6-3	TGTGCCAGCAGTTACAACGGGGTGTTAAGCTCCTACGAGCAGTACTTC	CASSYNGVLSSYEQYF
-	TRBJ2-7	-	TRBV18	TGTGCCAGCTCACCAGAGGTGGGATCCTACGAGCAGTACTTC	CASSPEVGSYEQYF
TRBD1	TRBJ2-7	-	TRBV30	TGTGCCTGGAGCCAATTCTCGGACAGGGGCTCCTACGAGCAGTACTTC	CAWSQFSDRGSYEQYF
TRBD2	TRBJ2-3	-	TRBV7-2	TGTGCCAGCAGCCAAACTAGCGGGCTCCTCCGAGATACGCAGTATTTT	CASSQTSGLLRDTQYF
TRBD2	TRBJ2-5	-	TRBV20-1	TGCAGTGCTGGGACTAGCGGGAGTGACGAGACCCAGTACTTC	CSAGTSGSDETQYF
TRBD2	TRBJ2-1	-	TRBV20-1	TGCAGTGCTGGTGGGAGGGCCTTGATCTATGAGCAGTTCTTC	CSAGGRALIYEQFF
TRBD2	TRBJ2-5	-	TRBV7-9	TGTGCCAGCAGCCTCTTACTAGCGACCGAAGAGACCCAGTACTTC	CASSLLLATEETQYF
-	TRBJ2-7	-	TRBV15	TGTGCCACCAGCAGTTCCGGTAACGAGCAGTACTTC	CATSSSGNEQYF
-	TRBJ2-7	few	TRBV27	TGTGCCAGCAGTTGGGCCGGCTCCTACGAGCAGTACTTC	CASSWAGSYEQYF
-	TRBJ2-1	-	TRBV7-9	TGTGCCAGCAGTCACACAGGGGCTAGCGGTTACAATGAGCAGTTCTTC	CASSHTGASGYNEQFF
TRBD1	TRBJ1-2	-	TRBV13	TGTGCCAGCAGCTTCGGAACCGACAGGGCTGGCTACACCTTC	CASSFGTDRAGYTF
-	TRBJ2-7	-	TRBV28	TGTGCCAGCAGCGATGATAGCGGAAGCTCCTACGAGCAGTACTTC	CASSDDSGSSYEQYF
-	TRBJ2-7	-	TRBV4-2	TGTGCCAGCAGCCCCGACGGGAGCTCCTACGAGCAGTACTTC	CASSPDGSSYEQYF
-	TRBJ2-1	-	TRBV9	TGTGCCAGCAGCGTTGGAGGGAGTACCTACAATGAGCAGTTCTTC	CASSVGGSTYNEQFF
-	TRBJ1-1	-	TRBV30	TGTGCCTGGCACGGACAGCTAAACACTGAAGCTTTCTTT	CAWHGQLNTEAFF
-	TRBJ2-5	-	TRBV3-1	TGTGCCAGCAGCCAAGATCTCCAGGGATGGTCTCAGACCCAGTACTTC	CASSQDLQGWSQTQYF
-	TRBJ2-7	-	TRBV15	TGTGCCACCAGTTGGCCACACAGCTCCTACGAGCAGTACTTC	CATSWPHSSYEQYF
TRBD2	TRBJ2-6	once	TRBV9	TGTGCCAGCAGCGTAGCGCTGGTAGCGGGACCCTCTGGGGCCAACGTCCTGACTTTC	CASSVALVAGPSGANVLTF
-	TRBJ2-5	-	TRBV20-1	TGCAGTGCTGGGCTTGGAGAGGAAGAGACCTCAGAGACCCAGTACTTC	CSAGLGEEETSETQYF
TRBD2	TRBJ2-2	-	TRBV27	TGTGCCAGCGGGATCGGGACTACGAGGACCGGGGAGCTGTTTTTT	CASGIGTTRTGELFF
-	TRBJ1-2	-	TRBV27	TGTGCCAGCAGTTTAATCGGGGAGGTCCCCTATGGCTACACCTTC	CASSLIGEVPYGYTF
-	TRBJ2-3	once	TRBV5-6	TGTGCCAGCAGCTGGGCTACTAGCACAGATACGCAGTATTTT	CASSWATSTDTQYF
-	TRBJ2-1	-	TRBV7-9	TGTGCCAGCAGCTTAGGGGTGAGTGAGGATGAGCAGTTCTTC	CASSLGVSEDEQFF
-	TRBJ2-5	once	TRBV7-2	TGTGCCAGCGGACCATCCCCTCAAGAGACCCAGTACTTC	CASGPSPQETQYF
TRBD2	TRBJ2-7	-	TRBV6-1	TGTGCCAGTTCCGTCCCGAGCGGGAACGAGCAGTACTTC	CASSVPSGNEQYF
TRBD1	TRBJ2-2	-	TRBV7-9	TGTGCCAGCAGCCCACCAGGGGGTCTGAACACCGGGGAGCTGTTTTTT	CASSPPGGLNTGELFF